This TCR beta chain originates from a study of shared clonotypes between healthy human individuals. The study's findings and limits: Although depth was large, rarefaction showed that sequencing of the sorted subsets was incomplete. Naive CD4 clonotypes overlapped across several donors at about 5%.

Germline values: CDR1 MGHDK, CDR2 SYGVNS. The CDR3 length is 16 residues. Some clones are missing from TCRdb's copy, which holds only in-frame ones; the method was immunoSEQ multiplex PCR. Found here are about 2,100,000 clones, about 92% of them singletons; the top ten hold about 1.5%. Details on this clone: Its antigen is not identified.

Terminally differentiated effector memory CD45RA+ cells were left out of the naive CD8 fraction, which was CD45RO-negative and positively selected for CCR7. Sequencing was performed on naive CD8+ T cells from PBMCs. The chain couples TRBV25-1 to TRBJ2-5, with 7 bases identical to TRBD2. The last part of the DNA fits TRBJ2-7 better; the J call may be wrong. This clonotype originated in a man younger than 35 in good health. Some clones in this sample may be carry-over from other donors' samples. The CDR3 loop reads CASSEARVAGEDEQYF. CDR3 bases: TGTGCCAGCAGTGAAGCTCGAGTGGCGGGAGAGGACGAGCAGTACTTC.